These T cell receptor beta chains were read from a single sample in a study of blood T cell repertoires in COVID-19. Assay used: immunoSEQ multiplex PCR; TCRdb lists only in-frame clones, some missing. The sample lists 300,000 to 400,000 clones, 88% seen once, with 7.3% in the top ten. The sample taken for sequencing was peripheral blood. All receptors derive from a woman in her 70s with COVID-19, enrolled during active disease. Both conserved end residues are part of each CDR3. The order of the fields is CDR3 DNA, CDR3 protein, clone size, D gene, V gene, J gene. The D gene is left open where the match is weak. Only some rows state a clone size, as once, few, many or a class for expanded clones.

TGTGCCAGCAGCTTAAGGACCCAGGGCACCATATATTTT	CASSLRTQGTIYF	NA	NA	TRBV5-6	TRBJ1-3
TGTGCCAGCAGCTTAGGGGCTAGCGGGGAGATCACAGATACGCAGTATTTT	CASSLGASGEITDTQYF	NA	TRBD2	TRBV7-6	TRBJ2-3
TGTGCCAGCAGCAAACCTAGCCCTCGGGGCTACACCTTC	CASSKPSPRGYTF	few	NA	TRBV21-1	TRBJ1-2
TGTGCCATCAGTGAGGCCCAGGTGAGCACTGAAGCTTTCTTT	CAISEAQVSTEAFF	few	NA	TRBV10-3	TRBJ1-1
TGTGCCAGCAGACCGATGGGCGAAAATTCACCCCTCCACTTT	CASRPMGENSPLHF	NA	NA	TRBV7-9	TRBJ1-6
TGTGCCAGCTCACCAACGGGATTCGGGGAAAAACTGTTTTTT	CASSPTGFGEKLFF	NA	NA	TRBV18	TRBJ1-4
TGTGCCAGCAGCCCTGTCCCGGGACAGGGAACTAATGAAAAACTGTTTTTT	CASSPVPGQGTNEKLFF	NA	TRBD1	TRBV3-1/TRBV3-2	TRBJ1-4
TGTGCCAGCAGTTTATTGGGGACTGATAATTCACCCCTCCACTTT	CASSLLGTDNSPLHF	few	NA	TRBV27	TRBJ1-6
TGCGCCAGCAGCTTGGGTTTCTCGAACACTGAAGCTTTCTTT	CASSLGFSNTEAFF	NA	NA	TRBV5-1	TRBJ1-1
TGTGCCACCAGCACAGGGACAGGGATTCAGGCTGGGGCCAACGTCCTGACTTTC	CATSTGTGIQAGANVLTF	NA	TRBD1	TRBV15	TRBJ2-6
TGTGCCAGTAGTTCCGGGACAGGGGTTTACGAGCAGTACTTC	CASSSGTGVYEQYF	NA	TRBD1	TRBV19	TRBJ2-7
TGTGCCAGTACCTTTCGGCGGGATGGGACAGGGGACGCCACCGGGGAGCTGTTTTTT	CASTFRRDGTGDATGELFF	NA	TRBD1	TRBV19	TRBJ2-2
TGTGCCAGCAGCTTAGCGCGGGGCGAACTAGCGGGGGATGGAAAGACCCAGTACTTC	CASSLARGELAGDGKTQYF	NA	TRBD2	TRBV7-9	TRBJ2-5
TGTGCCAGCAGTATCTCGGTGGACACTGAAGCTTTCTTT	CASSISVDTEAFF	NA	NA	TRBV6-4	TRBJ1-1
TGTGCCAGCAGCCGACAGGGCGGGAACGAGCAGTACTTC	CASSRQGGNEQYF	NA	NA	TRBV7-9	TRBJ2-7
TGTGCCAGCTCACCCGGGACAGGGGTGACATTAGCTAACTATGGCTACACCTTC	CASSPGTGVTLANYGYTF	many	TRBD1	TRBV18	TRBJ1-2
TGTGCCAGCAGCTTATTCGGGACAGGTCCGGACTCCTACGAGCAGTACTTC	CASSLFGTGPDSYEQYF	NA	TRBD1	TRBV7-8	TRBJ2-7
TGTGCCAGCAGCTCCCCAGGGAGGAACACCATATATTTT	CASSSPGRNTIYF	NA	NA	TRBV7-2	TRBJ1-3
TGTGCCAGCAGGGCGGACAGGGGCCACAATCAGCCCCAGCATTTT	CASRADRGHNQPQHF	NA	TRBD1	TRBV6-5	TRBJ1-5
TGCAGTGCTGTTTGGGCGGGAACGCAGTATTTT	CSAVWAGTQYF	NA	NA	TRBV20-1	TRBJ2-3
TGTGCCTGGAGTCGGGACAGGACGGTTGAAGCTTTCTTT	CAWSRDRTVEAFF	NA	TRBD1	TRBV30	TRBJ1-1
TGCAGCGTTGGAGTGGACAGCCGGTCTGGAAACACCATATATTTT	CSVGVDSRSGNTIYF	once	NA	TRBV29-1	TRBJ1-3
TGTGCCAGCAGCTTGGTCCGTGAGCAGTTCTTC	CASSLVREQFF	NA	NA	TRBV5-8	TRBJ2-1
TGTGCCAGCAGTTCCTCCAGGGCGGTCTATGGCTACACCTTC	CASSSSRAVYGYTF	NA	NA	TRBV6-2/TRBV6-3	TRBJ1-2
TGTGCCTGGAGTGTCGGGGGGTCCTACGAGCAGTACTTC	CAWSVGGSYEQYF	once	TRBD2	TRBV30	TRBJ2-7
TGTGCCAGTAGTAGCCAGGGGGTCGGCACCGGGGAGCTGTTTTTT	CASSSQGVGTGELFF	NA	TRBD1	TRBV19	TRBJ2-2
TGCGCCAGCAGCCAAGACCCCAGGGGAGGGGCCCCCTTGAACTATGGCTACACCTTC	CASSQDPRGGAPLNYGYTF	NA	NA	TRBV4-3	TRBJ1-2
TGTGCCAGCAGTTGGGGGACAGCTGGAAACACCATATATTTT	CASSWGTAGNTIYF	NA	TRBD1	TRBV28	TRBJ1-3